The T cell receptor beta chain described here comes from a study of T cell responses to AZD1222 COVID-19 vaccine. Study-level findings and limits: Among those given AZD1222, only six were seropositive at baseline.

Clones were sequenced by immunoSEQ multiplex PCR, and TCRdb holds only the in-frame ones, with some missing. The repertoire holds about 100,000 clones, with about 88% as singletons. CDR3 size: 14 residues. The V gene's germline CDR1 is SSHAT and CDR2 FNYEAQ (reference sequence). This clone came up once. Its antigen is undetermined. Its ends do not fully match the called genes, so a read error is possible. The chain is built from TRBV7-7 and TRBJ2-5; the D gene is possibly TRBD2 (5 bases). The origin of this receptor is an adult in good health. Specimen: peripheral blood, collected on day 0 of AZD1222 vaccination. CDR3 loop: CASSLGGIQETQYF. The DNA of the CDR3 is TGTGCTAGCAGCTTAGGAGGTATACAAGAGACCCAGTACTTC.